What follows are 11 T cell receptor beta chains derived from one specimen sequenced in a study of response to subunit inactivated influenza vaccine. In TCRdb, the RT-PCR reads were re-called with MiXCR into one record per CDR3 protein. This table has just over 300,000 distinct CDR3 sequences, about 20% appearing once. Sequencing was performed on PBMCs from blood, taken roughly 20 months after vaccination. These receptors were taken from a man between 50 and 75 years old who received an inactivated influenza vaccine.

The V call is TRBV10-3, the J call TRBJ2-3, with D possibly matching TRBD2 (6 bases). The V gene lost 6 bases and the J gene lost 3 bases, with 13 bases spanning the gap. CDR1 ENHRY and CDR2 SYGVKD come from the germline V gene. This CDR3 has 14 residues. This CDR3 is CAIRRGLDTDTQYF. CDR3 DNA: TGTGCCATCAGGAGGGGACTGGATACAGATACGCAGTATTTT.

V is TRBV7-9 and J is TRBJ2-3; D is unresolved. In germline, CDR1 is SEHNR, CDR2 FQNEAQ (reference sequence). The CDR3 covers 13 residues. V lost 11 bases, J lost 0 bases, and 12 bases lay in between. The CDR3 protein is CAVREASTDTQYF. CDR3 nucleotides: TGTGCCGTAAGGGAAGCGAGCACAGATACGCAGTATTTT. Drawing the rest from reference TRBV7-9 and TRBJ2-3, the complete variable domain is DTGVSQNPRHKITKRGQNVTFRCDPISEHNRLYWYRQTLGQGPEFLTYFQNEAQLEKSRLLSDRFSAERPKGSFSTLEIQRTEQGDSAMYLCAVREASTDTQYFGPGTRLTVL.

This clonotype was recorded a few times. The chain joins TRBV25-1 to TRBJ2-1; no clear D gene. From germline, CDR1 is MGHDK and CDR2 SYGVNS. This CDR3 is 11 amino acids long. Trimming shortened V by 3 bases and J by 8 bases, and 5 bases separated the two germline ends. The CDR3: CASSDVHEQFF. In DNA, the CDR3 is TGTGCCAGCAGTGATGTCCATGAGCAGTTCTTC.

The table lists this clonotype with a few counts. This sequence joins TRBV12-3 or TRBV12-4 and TRBJ2-7; no clear D gene. The CDR3 extends over 11 amino acids. V lost 5 bases to trimming and J lost 6 bases, with 8 bases between them. The chain's CDR3 is CASSRVGEQYF. The CDR3 coding sequence is TGTGCCAGCAGTCGTGTGGGCGAGCAGTACTTC.

The gene calls are TRBV5-5 and TRBJ2-5; 7 nucleotides match TRBD1. Trimming took 5 bases from V and 5 from J; bases not matched to a gene: 12. CDR3 length: 15 amino acids. The germline CDR1 and CDR2 sequences are SGHKS and YYEKEE (reference sequence). This CDR3 is CASRLLDRVGETQYF. The CDR3 DNA reads TGTGCCAGCAGGCTACTAGACAGGGTGGGGGAGACCCAGTACTTC.

In this sample, this clonotype turned up a few times. This chain uses TRBV28 with TRBJ2-7; TRBD2 aligns across 10 bases. The germline CDR1 and CDR2 sequences are MDHEN and SYDVKM. CDR3 length equals 14 residues. The ends lost 7 bases at V and 2 bases at J; junction bases unmatched: 5. The CDR3 region has the DNA TGTGCCAGCAACCAGGGGACTAGCGCCTACGAGCAGTACTTC. Protein sequence: CASNQGTSAYEQYF.

This sequence joins TRBV10-2 and TRBJ2-2; D is undetermined. In germline, CDR1 is WSHSY, CDR2 SAAADI. CDR3 length equals 14 residues. The V gene lost 5 bases and the J gene lost 3 bases, with 10 bases spanning the gap. The CDR3 loop is CASSQPAYTGELFF. CDR3 in DNA: TGCGCCAGCAGTCAGCCAGCTTACACCGGGGAGCTGTTTTTT.

This clonotype was seen a handful of times. The chain carries TRBV20-1 and TRBJ2-3, with TRBD2 identical over 8 bases. V was clipped by 0 bases and J by 4 bases; unmatched bases: 6. CDR3 length: 15 residues. Germline CDR1 is DFQATT and CDR2 is SNEGSKA (reference sequence). As DNA, the CDR3 is TGCAGTGCTAGAGAGGGCGGGAGGAGGGCAGATACGCAGTATTTT. Encoded protein: CSAREGGRRADTQYF.

This clonotype was detected a few times. The chain carries TRBV15 and TRBJ1-1; D gene unclear. The V end was cut by 0 bases, the J end by 0 bases, with 8 bases between. Germline values: CDR1 LNHNV, CDR2 YYDKDF (reference sequence). The CDR3 is made up of 15 amino acids. CDR3 region: CATSRDLQLNTEAFF. The DNA for the CDR3 is TGTGCCACCAGCAGAGATCTGCAGTTGAACACTGAAGCTTTCTTT.

This clonotype occurred a few times. The gene calls are TRBV27 and TRBJ2-2; 7 bases fit TRBD2. CDR1 is MNHEY and CDR2 is SMNVEV in the germline V gene (reference sequence). Germline trimming cut 0 bases from V and 4 bases from J; bases unmatched to any gene: 8. This CDR3 comprises 17 residues. The CDR3 sequence is CASSLSGELAFTGELFF. Here the CDR3 DNA reads TGTGCCAGCAGTTTATCGGGGGAACTAGCGTTCACCGGGGAGCTGTTTTTT.

The chain uses TRBV6-1 and TRBJ2-5; 16 positions match TRBD2. Germline loops: CDR1 MNHNS, CDR2 SASEGT. V lost 1 base, J lost 5 bases, and 4 bases stayed unmatched. The CDR3 has 17 residues. The CDR3 sequence is CASSEEGLAGGPETQYF. The CDR3 DNA reads as TGTGCCAGCAGTGAAGAGGGACTAGCGGGAGGGCCGGAGACCCAGTACTTC.